What follows are 2 T cell receptor beta chains derived from one specimen sequenced in a study of blood T cells in healthy people across ages. For the second PCR, which ran for roughly 7 to 11 cycles, a sample-barcoded 5' primer and a J-beta primer mix were used. TCRdb itself ran the 5' RACE reads through MiXCR, one entry per CDR3 protein. The data contain over 950,000 distinct CDR3 sequences, roughly two fifths of them seen just once; the ten biggest clones take up around 13%. Sequenced sample: blood. These receptors were taken from a man aged 18 to 29 in good health.

A few counts support this clonotype. The rearrangement links TRBV20-1 to TRBJ2-3; 7 positions match TRBD2. J lost 8 bases, V lost 2 bases, and 13 bases had no gene match. There are 15 residues in the CDR3. Germline V gene lookup returns CDR1 DFQATT and CDR2 SNEGSKA (reference sequence). CDR3 in amino acids: CSARILRAGLGTQYF. In nucleotides, the CDR3 is TGCAGTGCTAGAATTCTCCGAGCGGGGCTGGGTACGCAGTATTTT.

This clonotype has more than one count but fewer than ten. The V and J genes are TRBV20-1 and TRBJ2-5, with 11 bases aligning to TRBD2. The germline CDR1 and CDR2 sequences are DFQATT and SNEGSKA (reference sequence). V lost 6 bases, J lost 2 bases, and 14 bases stayed unmatched. This CDR3 contains 17 residues. The CDR3 nucleotides are TGCAGTGCCCCCTACCCTACTAGCGGGGGACTACAAGAGACCCAGTACTTC. It codes for CSAPYPTSGGLQETQYF.